This T cell receptor (beta chain) was sequenced in a study of blood T cell repertoires in COVID-19. About the research overall: T cells, B-cell-depleted T cells, or PBMCs provided the cDNA or gDNA that served as material.

Germline lookup yields CDR1 MNHEY and CDR2 SVGAGI. The CDR3 is 16 residues long. Trimming cost V 2 bases and J 4 bases; bases outside gene matches: 2. Profiled with immunoSEQ multiplex PCR; TCRdb holds only in-frame clones, not every one. Among roughly 340,000 clones, 87% were seen once, and the ten largest hold around 6%. The sequence came from a woman aged 50 to 60 with COVID-19, enrolled during active disease. The chain is built from TRBV6-5 and TRBJ2-1; 13 bases align to TRBD2. Sequencing was done on a sample of peripheral blood. The CDR3 is CASSYRGLAGYNEQFF. The DNA of the CDR3 is TGTGCCAGCAGTTACAGGGGACTAGCGGGGTACAATGAGCAGTTCTTC.